A selection of T cell receptor beta chains follows, all from one sample in a study of blood T cell repertoires in COVID-19. The repertoire was sequenced with immunoSEQ multiplex PCR; TCRdb's copy has only in-frame clones and lacks some. The profile shows 310,000 or so clones, roughly 90% of them singletons. The specimen sequenced was peripheral blood. The receptors here all came from a woman aged 25 to 39 with COVID-19, enrolled during active disease. CDR3s include the opening cysteine and the closing phenylalanine or tryptophan. Fields, in order: CDR3 length, V gene, CDR3 protein.

>13|TRBV7-3
CASSFGGNTEAFF
>14|TRBV10-3
CAIRQGYGDSPLHF
>15|TRBV11-2
CASSPRTGSGNTIYF
>15|TRBV27
CASSLIGTGGREQYF
>15|TRBV27
CASSLFLDRVTEAFF
>15|TRBV27
CASSPRLAGVHTQYF
>17|TRBV5-1
CASSEGPPGLAGNEQFF
>14|TRBV13
CASNSARQNTEAFF
>13|TRBV19
CASSTGQGGEQYF
>16|TRBV2
CASSEARTGNNEKLFF
>15|TRBV5-4
CASSKGQGATGELFF
>14|TRBV5-1
CASSLEGASYEQYF
>19|TRBV4-2
CASSPLRGTGGAYNEKLFF
>14|TRBV5-8
CASSLRRTGDGYTF
>15|TRBV6-5
CASSYGGDIRYEQYF
>13|TRBV10-2
CASSVGTANGYTF
>14|TRBV20-1
CSASYQASGNTIYF
>15|TRBV3-1/TRBV3-2
CASSQVKQGARKLFF
>13|TRBV19
CASSKTGVYEQYF
>15|TRBV6-5
CASSIYRGENTEAFF
>16|TRBV7-2
CASRSGQGASYNEQFF
>14|TRBV5-1
CASSLDGRAWEQYF
>15|TRBV19
CASSIGLSGREKLFF
>14|TRBV2
CASTPGAGYNEQFF
>15|TRBV19
CASNKDRGSNQPQHF
>15|TRBV5-4
CASSLGTSGSYEQYF
>13|TRBV2
CASSDWLAGVQYF